What follows are 27 T cell receptor beta chains derived from one specimen sequenced in a study of preoperative IRX-2 immunotherapy in early breast cancer. Only in-frame clones appear in the TCRdb table, and some are missing; sequencing was by immunoSEQ multiplex PCR. The sample gives approximately 98,000 clones, more than 80% of which show up once; 2% to 2.5% is in the top ten. The treatment: preoperative locoregional IRX-2 cytokine immunotherapy. The specimen comprised tumor tissue, sampled after IRX-2 immunotherapy. These receptor sequences come from a human donor with breast cancer.

This clone was seen just once. V and J are TRBV14 and TRBJ2-1; possibly TRBD1 for D (6 bases). Germline V lookup: CDR1 SGHDN, CDR2 FVKESK. The CDR3 contains 17 residues. Trimming stripped 1 base from V and 4 bases from J, with 17 bases between. The CDR3: CASSQGVGRGLYNEQFF. DNA of the CDR3: TGTGCCAGCAGCCAAGGGGTAGGCAGGGGCCTTTACAATGAGCAGTTCTTC.

The gene calls are TRBV9 and TRBJ2-7; either TRBD1 or TRBD2 may supply D (6 bases each). The V gene lost 4 bases and the J gene lost 6 bases, with 14 bases spanning the gap. The CDR3 has 13 amino acids. Germline V gene lookup returns CDR1 SGDLS and CDR2 YYNGEE. CDR3 loop: CASSTGNSGEQYF. The CDR3 nucleotides are TGTGCCAGCAGCACAGGGAATAGCGGCGAGCAGTACTTC.

This rearrangement joins TRBV14 to TRBJ2-7; 10 nucleotides align to TRBD1. With 5 bases clipped from V and 2 bases from J, the junction kept 6 bases outside the gene matches. CDR1 and CDR2 (germline): SGHDN, FVKESK. This CDR3 region has 15 residues. CDR3 bases: TGTGCCAGCAGCGTCTCTGGGACAGGGGCCTACGAGCAGTACTTC. This gives the protein CASSVSGTGAYEQYF.

This clone has a single count. The V and J genes are TRBV6-8 and TRBJ2-7; TRBD2 aligns across 7 bases. Germline CDR1 MNHGY, CDR2 SAAAGT. The CDR3 has 14 amino acids. Losses at the gene ends were 10 bases for V and 3 bases for J; bases not matched to a gene: 12. The CDR3 region is CATRFGAGNYEQYF. In nucleotides, the CDR3 is TGTGCCACCCGGTTCGGAGCGGGGAACTACGAGCAGTACTTC.

The rearrangement links TRBV6-8 to TRBJ2-7; TRBD1 aligns across 8 bases. CDR1 MNHGY and CDR2 SAAAGT come from the germline V gene. V gave up 2 bases and J gave up 5 bases; unmatched junction bases: 5. CDR3 size: 14 residues. This CDR3 reads CASSYPDRGDEQYF. The DNA for the CDR3 is TGTGCCAGCAGTTACCCAGACAGGGGAGACGAGCAGTACTTC.

This clone was seen once. This sequence joins TRBV6-7 and TRBJ2-1; D uncertain. TRBV6-7 is placed among ORFs of uncertain function. CDR3 length: 16 amino acids. The V gene lost 9 bases and the J gene lost 0 bases, with 18 bases spanning the gap. CDR3 sequence reads: CASLGRRLSSYNEQFF. The CDR3 nucleotides are TGTGCCAGTCTAGGACGCAGGTTAAGCTCCTACAATGAGCAGTTCTTC.

This chain connects TRBV4-1 to TRBJ2-7; D is ambiguous. V was cut by 1 base and J by 2 bases, with 6 bases left in between. The CDR3 loop spans 13 amino acids. Germline loops: CDR1 MGHRA, CDR2 YSYEKL. The CDR3 is CASSQVLAYEQYF. CDR3 nucleotides: TGCGCCAGCAGCCAAGTGCTCGCCTACGAGCAGTACTTC.

This clone occurred once. The chain is built from TRBV10-2 and TRBJ1-2, with D maybe TRBD1 (5 bases). CDR3 length equals 13 residues. Per the germline V gene, CDR1 is WSHSY and CDR2 is SAAADI. V dropped 5 bases and J dropped 8 bases, with 15 bases sitting between them. The CDR3 region is CASSLGDRGGYTF. The DNA of the CDR3 is TGCGCCAGCAGTTTGGGGGACCGGGGCGGCTACACCTTC.

The chain combines TRBV12-5 with TRBJ2-1; 7 bases are a match to TRBD1. V lost 4 bases and J lost 1; bases outside the gene matches: 10. Germline V gene data show CDR1 as LGHNT and CDR2 as FRNRAP. The length of the CDR3 is 17 residues. The CDR3 loop reads CASGSTTGELSYNEQFF. The DNA for the CDR3 is TGTGCTAGTGGTTCCACCACAGGGGAACTTTCCTACAATGAGCAGTTCTTC.

The chain has TRBV6-8 and TRBJ2-7, with TRBD2 as a possible D gene (6 bases). Trimming cost V 10 bases and J 5 bases, with 27 bases left between them. This CDR3 spans 16 amino acids. Germline V CDR1 and CDR2: MNHGY, SAAAGT. The CDR3 coding sequence is TGTGCCATCAGCCCTGACGGCGGGAAGGGAGCCGACGAGCAGTACTTC. It codes for CAISPDGGKGADEQYF.

V usage is TRBV19 and J usage is TRBJ2-3; D might be TRBD1 or TRBD2, each matching 5 bases. The CDR3 covers 14 residues. Trimming pared 4 bases from V and 3 bases from J, leaving 11 bases between. In germline, CDR1 is LNHDA, CDR2 SQIVND (reference sequence). The CDR3 bases are TGTGCCAGTAGTAAGGGCAGGGAGACAGATACGCAGTATTTT. This sequence encodes CASSKGRETDTQYF.

This chain links TRBV30 with TRBJ1-4; 8 bases map to TRBD1. The germline gives CDR1 GTSNPN, CDR2 SVGIG (reference sequence). V shed 7 bases and J 8 bases; nucleotides not matched to a gene: 3. This CDR3 has 11 amino acids. The chain's CDR3 is CASGQEEKLFF. CDR3 in DNA: TGTGCCTCGGGACAGGAGGAAAAACTGTTTTTT.

This clone has just a few counts. Here the CDR3 reads CASSRTTGQDGYTF. CDR3 coding DNA: TGTGCCAGCAGCCGGACCACAGGGCAGGATGGCTACACCTTC. The rearrangement uses TRBV6-8 and TRBJ1-2; perhaps TRBD1 as D (6 bases). Trimming took off 6 bases at V and 6 bases at J, with 17 bases between the two ends. Germline values: CDR1 MNHGY, CDR2 SAAAGT. The CDR3 spans 14 residues.

V is TRBV10-3 and J is TRBJ1-5; 8 bases match TRBD1. This CDR3 has 15 amino acids. Trimming at V came to 2 bases and at J to 10 bases, leaving 10 bases not matched to a gene. Germline lookup yields CDR1 ENHRY and CDR2 SYGVKD. CDR3: CAISEQGQGISPQHF. The CDR3 nucleotides are TGTGCCATCAGTGAGCAAGGACAGGGAATCAGCCCCCAGCATTTT.

The genes are TRBV18 and TRBJ1-2, with 8 bases lining up with TRBD1. Germline values: CDR1 KGHSH, CDR2 LQKENI. Germline trimming cut 6 bases from V and 3 bases from J; bases unmatched to any gene: 18. This CDR3 spans 18 amino acids. The CDR3 sequence is CASSSGQGSPSSHYGYTF. Written as DNA, the CDR3 is TGTGCCAGCTCGAGCGGACAGGGTAGTCCCTCCTCCCACTATGGCTACACCTTC.

The V call is TRBV5-1, the J call TRBJ2-3; D uncertain. This CDR3 is 17 amino acids long. The V gene's germline CDR1 is SGHRS and CDR2 YFSETQ. Trimming took 0 bases from V and 5 from J, leaving 19 bases between them. The DNA of the CDR3 is TGCGCCAGCAGCTTGGCCATAGCCGACCCCCGGGTAGATACGCAGTATTTT. Translated, it gives CASSLAIADPRVDTQYF.

The chain recombines TRBV7-1 with TRBJ2-2; TRBD1 might be the D (6 bases). TRBV7-1 is placed among ORFs of uncertain function. The germline V and J ends were trimmed by 8 bases and 0 bases, with 10 bases remaining between them. CDR3 length equals 14 residues. CDR3 bases: TGTGCCAGCCGGGACATCTCGAACACCGGGGAGCTGTTTTTT. Encoded protein: CASRDISNTGELFF.

This clone occurred once. This chain joins TRBV6-8 and TRBJ1-6; a weak D match, TRBD1 (5 bases). V lost 4 bases and J 5 bases, leaving 12 bases between the germline ends. The CDR3 length is 15 residues. Germline lookup yields CDR1 MNHGY and CDR2 SAAAGT. The CDR3 nucleotides read TGTGCCAGCAGTTCCCACCAGGGAAATAATTCACCCCTCCACTTT. Its translation is CASSSHQGNNSPLHF.

The chain employs TRBV11-3 and TRBJ2-1; D may be TRBD1 (7 bases). Looked up from germline, CDR1 is SGHNT and CDR2 is YENEEA. This CDR3 contains 16 residues. V lost 4 bases, J lost 0 bases, and 13 bases lay in between. The CDR3 nucleotides are TGTGCCAGCAGCTGGCGGGGACAGAACTCCTACAATGAGCAGTTCTTC. It is translated as CASSWRGQNSYNEQFF.

This clone was counted at least ten times. The V call is TRBV28, the J call TRBJ2-7, with 11 nucleotides matching TRBD2. Germline V gene sequence: CDR1 MDHEN, CDR2 SYDVKM. V shed 6 bases and J 2 bases; nucleotides not matched to a gene: 3. The CDR3 is 14 amino acids. The CDR3 spells CASRLAGGTYEQYF. CDR3 sequence (DNA): TGTGCCAGCAGATTAGCGGGAGGGACCTACGAGCAGTACTTC.

The V gene is TRBV6-8, the J gene TRBJ1-3; 7 bases align to TRBD1. Germline trimming cut 7 bases from V and 4 bases from J; bases unmatched to any gene: 10. Germline V gene sequence: CDR1 MNHGY, CDR2 SAAAGT. The CDR3 spans 15 residues. CDR3 amino acids: CASIEYPDRGNTIYF. The CDR3 DNA reads as TGTGCCAGCATCGAGTACCCGGACAGGGGAAACACCATATATTTT.

CDR3 nucleotide sequence: TGTGCCAGCAGTGGCGGACATAACGACAATCAGCCCCAGCATTTT. Its translation is CASSGGHNDNQPQHF. The J gene is TRBJ1-5, the V gene TRBV6-4; perhaps TRBD1 as D (5 bases). The germline gives CDR1 MRHNA, CDR2 SNTAGT. Trimming removed 4 bases from V and 3 bases from J, with 13 bases in between. This CDR3 spans 15 amino acids.

The rearrangement links TRBV6-8 to TRBJ2-2, with D unclear. Germline V CDR1 and CDR2: MNHGY, SAAAGT. This CDR3 has 13 residues. V shed 10 bases and J shed 3 bases, with 12 bases lying between them. CDR3 in DNA: TGTGCCATTGGACCCGATTACACCGGGGAGCTGTTTTTT. Its protein is CAIGPDYTGELFF.

The chain is built from TRBV5-1 and TRBJ2-6; D ambiguous. The CDR3 is 16 amino acids. Germline CDR1 and CDR2: SGHRS and YFSETQ. The ends were cut back, 4 bases at V and 0 bases at J, with 11 bases in the middle. The DNA of the CDR3 is TGCGCCAGCAGCGCCCGGGCCTCCTCTGGGGCCAACGTCCTGACTTTC. The encoded protein is CASSARASSGANVLTF. Combining the CDR3 with reference TRBV5-1 and TRBJ2-6 gives the whole variable domain KAGVTQTPRYLIKTRGQQVTLSCSPISGHRSVSWYQQTPGQGLQFLFEYFSETQRNKGNFPGRFSGRQFSNSRSEMNVSTLELGDSALYLCASSARASSGANVLTFGAGSRLTVL.

The chain recombines TRBV30 with TRBJ2-3; D is unclear. The CDR3 extends over 13 amino acids. Germline CDR1 is GTSNPN and CDR2 is SVGIG (reference sequence). Trimming shortened V by 0 bases and J by 4 bases, and 8 bases separated the two germline ends. The CDR3 coding sequence is TGTGCCTGGAGTGTGTTGATATCAGATACGCAGTATTTT. This encodes CAWSVLISDTQYF.

The chain joins TRBV19 to TRBJ1-5; D remains unclear. The CDR3 runs 16 residues. Germline lookup yields CDR1 LNHDA and CDR2 SQIVND (reference sequence). With 6 bases removed from V and 0 bases from J, the gap between germline ends came to 15 bases. The CDR3 spells CASSHPSGYSNQPQHF. For the CDR3, the DNA is TGTGCCAGTAGCCACCCGTCGGGGTATAGCAATCAGCCCCAGCATTTT.

This chain connects TRBV11-3 to TRBJ2-5; 13 positions match TRBD2. J lost 1 base, V lost 8 bases, and 4 bases had no gene match. CDR1 and CDR2 from the germline V gene are SGHNT and YENEEA. The CDR3 loop spans 15 amino acids. CDR3 amino acids: CASGRLAGGQETQYF. The CDR3 coding sequence is TGTGCCAGCGGCCGACTAGCGGGGGGCCAAGAGACCCAGTACTTC. The full variable domain, its missing parts supplied by reference TRBV11-3 and TRBJ2-5, is EAGVVQSPRYKIIEKKQPVAFWCNPISGHNTLYWYLQNLGQGPELLIRYENEEAVDDSQLPKDRFSAERLKGVDSTLKIQPAELGDSAVYLCASGRLAGGQETQYFGPGTRLLVL.